A single sample gave rise to the 5 T cell receptor beta chains below, sequenced in a study of blood T cells in healthy people across ages. It was with a sample-barcoded 5' primer and a J-beta primer mix that a second PCR of about 6 to 12 cycles was run. TCRdb recomputed calls from the 5' RACE reads with MiXCR, one row per CDR3 protein. The sample records about 780,000 distinct CDR3 sequences, 35% to 60% being singletons. Sequencing input: blood. Every receptor here comes from an elderly man in good health.

The table lists this clonotype with a few counts. The CDR3 loop is CASSQNSRDTQYF. The CDR3, as DNA: TGCGCCAGCAGCCAGAATAGTAGGGATACGCAGTATTTT. The chain is built from TRBV4-3 and TRBJ2-3; D is unclear. Trimming cost V 3 bases and J 6 bases, with 10 bases left between them. CDR3 length: 13 residues. Germline V gene sequence: CDR1 LGHNA, CDR2 YSLEER.

This clonotype has only a few counts. The rearrangement uses TRBV5-1 and TRBJ2-6; 7 bases match TRBD1. Germline V CDR1 and CDR2: SGHRS, YFSETQ. With 0 bases clipped from V and 0 bases from J, the junction kept 6 bases outside the gene matches. CDR3 size: 18 residues. The CDR3 coding sequence is TGCGCCAGCAGCTTGGGAGGACAGGACCGCTCTGGGGCCAACGTCCTGACTTTC. Amino acid sequence: CASSLGGQDRSGANVLTF.

This sequence joins TRBV29-1 and TRBJ1-1; a weak D match, TRBD1 (6 bases). Trimming took 7 bases from V and 0 from J, leaving 9 bases between them. CDR3 length: 12 amino acids. CDR1 and CDR2 from the germline V gene are SQVTM and ANQGSEA. DNA of the CDR3: TGCAGCGACGGACAGTTGAACACTGAAGCTTTCTTT. Protein product: CSDGQLNTEAFF.

This clonotype was observed a few times. The chain joins TRBV12-3 or TRBV12-4 to TRBJ2-5; TRBD2 aligns across 9 bases. V shed 6 bases, J shed 2 bases, and the junction held 7 bases outside the gene matches. The CDR3 length is 15 residues. The CDR3 DNA reads TGTGCCAGCAGCCCGGCTCTAGCGGGGCAAGAGACCCAGTACTTC. It specifies CASSPALAGQETQYF.

This clonotype has just a few counts. This CDR3 reads CASSTPQGGYEQYF. CDR3 in DNA: TGTGCCAGCTCAACGCCGCAGGGAGGATACGAGCAGTACTTC. This rearrangement joins TRBV18 to TRBJ2-7, with D possibly being TRBD2 (6 bases). CDR3 size: 14 residues. Germline V gene data show CDR1 as KGHSH and CDR2 as LQKENI. Trimming left V 5 bases short and J 4 bases short, with 15 bases between. Full variable domain (missing parts from reference TRBV18 and TRBJ2-7): NAGVMQNPRHLVRRRGQEARLRCSPMKGHSHVYWYRQLPEEGLKFMVYLQKENIIDESGMPKERFSAEFPKEGPSILRIQQVVRGDSAAYFCASSTPQGGYEQYFGPGTRLTVT.